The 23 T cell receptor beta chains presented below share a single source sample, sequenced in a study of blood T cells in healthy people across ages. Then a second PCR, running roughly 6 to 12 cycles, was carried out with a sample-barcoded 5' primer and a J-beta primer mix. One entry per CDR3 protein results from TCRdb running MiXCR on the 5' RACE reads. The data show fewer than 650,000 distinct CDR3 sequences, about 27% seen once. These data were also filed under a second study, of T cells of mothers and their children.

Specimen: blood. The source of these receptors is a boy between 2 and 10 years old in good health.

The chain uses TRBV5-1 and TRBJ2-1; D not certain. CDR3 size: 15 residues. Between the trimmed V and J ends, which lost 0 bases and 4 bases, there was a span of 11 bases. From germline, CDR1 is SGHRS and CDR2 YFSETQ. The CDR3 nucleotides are TGCGCCAGCAGCTTGGGTCAGATACTTTACAATGAGCAGTTCTTC. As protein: CASSLGQILYNEQFF.

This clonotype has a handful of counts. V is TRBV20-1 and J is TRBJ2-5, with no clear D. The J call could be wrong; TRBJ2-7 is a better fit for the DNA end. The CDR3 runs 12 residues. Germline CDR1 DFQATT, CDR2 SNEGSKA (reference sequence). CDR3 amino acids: CSARDLVYEQYF. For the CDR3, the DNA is TGCAGTGCTAGAGATCTGGTGTACGAGCAGTACTTC.

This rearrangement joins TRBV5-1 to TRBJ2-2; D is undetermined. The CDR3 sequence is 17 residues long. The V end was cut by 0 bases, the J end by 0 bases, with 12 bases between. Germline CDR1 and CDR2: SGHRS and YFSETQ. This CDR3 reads CASSLATAIPNTGELFF. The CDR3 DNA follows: TGCGCCAGCAGCTTGGCCACGGCTATACCGAACACCGGGGAGCTGTTTTTT.

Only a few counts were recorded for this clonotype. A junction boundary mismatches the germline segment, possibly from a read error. The CDR3, as DNA: TGTGCCAGCAGCCCGATCTTAGGGGGTCAAAGCTATCGCTACACCTTC. Encoded protein: CASSPILGGQSYRYTF. The chain uses TRBV7-9 and TRBJ1-2; D is perhaps TRBD1 (6 bases). Germline CDR1 is SEHNR and CDR2 is FQNEAQ (reference sequence). The CDR3 covers 16 residues.

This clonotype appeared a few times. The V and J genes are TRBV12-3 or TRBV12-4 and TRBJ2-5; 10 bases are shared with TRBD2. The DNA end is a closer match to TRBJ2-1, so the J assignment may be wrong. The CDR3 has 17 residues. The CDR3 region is CASSLNPGLARYNEQFF. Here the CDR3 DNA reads TGTGCCAGCAGTCTAAACCCGGGACTAGCGAGATACAATGAGCAGTTCTTC.

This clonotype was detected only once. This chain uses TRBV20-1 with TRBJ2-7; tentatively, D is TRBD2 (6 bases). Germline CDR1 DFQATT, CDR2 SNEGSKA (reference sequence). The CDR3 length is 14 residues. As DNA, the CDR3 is TGCAGCGCCGACTCGGGGGATGCAGGGAACGAGCAGTACTTC. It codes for CSADSGDAGNEQYF.

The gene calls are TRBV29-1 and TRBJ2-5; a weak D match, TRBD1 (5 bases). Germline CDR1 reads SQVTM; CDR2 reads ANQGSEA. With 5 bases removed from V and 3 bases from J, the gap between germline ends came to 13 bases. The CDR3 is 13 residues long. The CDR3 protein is CSVSTGSEETQYF. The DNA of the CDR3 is TGCAGCGTTTCTACAGGTTCGGAAGAGACCCAGTACTTC.

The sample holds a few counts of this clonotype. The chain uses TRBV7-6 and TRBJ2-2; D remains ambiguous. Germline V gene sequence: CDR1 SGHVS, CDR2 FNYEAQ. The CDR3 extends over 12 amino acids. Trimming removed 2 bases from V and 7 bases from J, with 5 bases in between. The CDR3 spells CASSLMDGELFF. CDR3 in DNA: TGTGCCAGCAGCTTAATGGACGGGGAGCTGTTTTTT.

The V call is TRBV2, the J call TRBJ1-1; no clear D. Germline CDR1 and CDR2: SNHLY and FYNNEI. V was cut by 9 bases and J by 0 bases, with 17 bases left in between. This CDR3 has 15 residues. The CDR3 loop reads CASLEERTMNTEAFF. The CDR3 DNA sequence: TGTGCCAGTTTAGAGGAGAGGACTATGAACACTGAAGCTTTCTTT.

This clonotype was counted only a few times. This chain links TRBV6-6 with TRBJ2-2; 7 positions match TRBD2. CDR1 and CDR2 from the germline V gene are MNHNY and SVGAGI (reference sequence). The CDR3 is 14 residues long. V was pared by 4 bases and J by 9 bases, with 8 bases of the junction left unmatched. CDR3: CASSSGLERRELFF. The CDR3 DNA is TGTGCCAGCAGTTCCGGACTAGAGAGAAGGGAGCTGTTTTTT.

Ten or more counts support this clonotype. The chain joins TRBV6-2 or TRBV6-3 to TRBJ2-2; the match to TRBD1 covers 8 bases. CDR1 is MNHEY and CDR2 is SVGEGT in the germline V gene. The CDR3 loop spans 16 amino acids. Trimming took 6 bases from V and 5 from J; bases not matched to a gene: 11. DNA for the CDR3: TGTGCCAGCAGAGCAGGCAGGGGGCGCGAGACCGGGGAGCTGTTTTTT. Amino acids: CASRAGRGRETGELFF.

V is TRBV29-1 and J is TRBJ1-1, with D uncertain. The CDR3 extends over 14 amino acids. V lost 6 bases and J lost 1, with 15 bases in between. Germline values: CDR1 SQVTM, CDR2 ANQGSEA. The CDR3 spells CSVAQPGENTEAFF. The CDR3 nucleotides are TGCAGCGTGGCCCAGCCCGGGGAGAACACTGAAGCTTTCTTT.

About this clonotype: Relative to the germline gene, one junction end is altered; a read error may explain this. The CDR3 DNA reads as TGCAGCGCTAGTAATCCGGCTAGCGGCTCCTACAATGAGCAGTTCTTC. Its protein product is CSASNPASGSYNEQFF. The rearrangement links TRBV20-1 to TRBJ2-1, with 7 bases aligning to TRBD2. CDR3 length equals 16 residues. The germline V gene has CDR1 DFQATT and CDR2 SNEGSKA (reference sequence).

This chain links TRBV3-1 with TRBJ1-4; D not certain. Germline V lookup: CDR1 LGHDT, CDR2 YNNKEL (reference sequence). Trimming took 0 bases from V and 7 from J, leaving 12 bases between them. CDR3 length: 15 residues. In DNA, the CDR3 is TGTGCCAGCAGCCAAGATTTGGGCTTCGGTGAAAAACTGTTTTTT. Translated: CASSQDLGFGEKLFF. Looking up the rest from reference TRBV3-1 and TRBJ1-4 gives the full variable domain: DTAVSQTPKYLVTQMGNDKSIKCEQNLGHDTMYWYKQDSKKFLKIMFSYNNKELIINETVPNRFSPKSPDKAHLNLHINSLELGDSAVYFCASSQDLGFGEKLFFGSGTQLSVL.

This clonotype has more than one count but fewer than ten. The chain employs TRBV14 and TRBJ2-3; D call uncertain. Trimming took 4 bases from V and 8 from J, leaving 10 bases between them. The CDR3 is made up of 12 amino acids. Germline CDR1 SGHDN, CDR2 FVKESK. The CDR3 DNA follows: TGTGCCAGCAGCCCCCAGCCGGGTACGCAGTATTTT. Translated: CASSPQPGTQYF.

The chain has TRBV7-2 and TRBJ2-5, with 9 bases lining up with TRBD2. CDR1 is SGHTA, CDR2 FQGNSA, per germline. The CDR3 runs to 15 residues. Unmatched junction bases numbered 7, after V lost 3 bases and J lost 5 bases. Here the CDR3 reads CASSFVAGVLETQYF. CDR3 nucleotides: TGTGCCAGCAGCTTCGTAGCGGGAGTCCTCGAGACCCAGTACTTC.

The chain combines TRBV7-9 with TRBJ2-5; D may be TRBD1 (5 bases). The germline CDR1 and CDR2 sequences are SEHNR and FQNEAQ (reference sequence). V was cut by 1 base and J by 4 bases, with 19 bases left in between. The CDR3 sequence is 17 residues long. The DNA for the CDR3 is TGTGCCAGCAGCTTAGGATCTGGGCAGGGAACCCGAGAGACCCAGTACTTC. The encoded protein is CASSLGSGQGTRETQYF.

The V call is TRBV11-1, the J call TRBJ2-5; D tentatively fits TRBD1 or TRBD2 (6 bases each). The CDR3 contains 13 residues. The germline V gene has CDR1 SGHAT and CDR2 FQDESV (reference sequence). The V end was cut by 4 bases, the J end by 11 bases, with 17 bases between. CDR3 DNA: TGTGCCAGCAGCTGGGGGGCGGAGCAAGAGCAGTACTTC. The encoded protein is CASSWGAEQEQYF.

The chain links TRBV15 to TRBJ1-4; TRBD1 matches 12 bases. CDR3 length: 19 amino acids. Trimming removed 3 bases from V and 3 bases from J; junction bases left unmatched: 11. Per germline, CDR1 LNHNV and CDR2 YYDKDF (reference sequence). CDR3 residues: CATSSSRDRGRGANEKLFF. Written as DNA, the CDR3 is TGTGCCACCAGCAGTTCCCGGGACAGGGGGCGCGGGGCTAATGAAAAACTGTTTTTT.

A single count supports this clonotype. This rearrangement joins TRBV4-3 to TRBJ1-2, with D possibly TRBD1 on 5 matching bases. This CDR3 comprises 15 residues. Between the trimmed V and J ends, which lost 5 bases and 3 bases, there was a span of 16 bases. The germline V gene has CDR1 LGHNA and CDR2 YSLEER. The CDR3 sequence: CASSSSAGLYYGYTF. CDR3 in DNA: TGCGCCAGCAGCTCTTCTGCGGGACTTTACTATGGCTACACCTTC.

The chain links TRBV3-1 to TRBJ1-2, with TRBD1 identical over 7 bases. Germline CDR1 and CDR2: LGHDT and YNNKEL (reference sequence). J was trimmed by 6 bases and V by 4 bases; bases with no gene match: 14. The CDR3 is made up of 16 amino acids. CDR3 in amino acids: CASSRSTGTLRDGYTF. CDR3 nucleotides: TGTGCCAGCAGCCGCTCGACAGGGACCTTGAGAGATGGCTACACCTTC.

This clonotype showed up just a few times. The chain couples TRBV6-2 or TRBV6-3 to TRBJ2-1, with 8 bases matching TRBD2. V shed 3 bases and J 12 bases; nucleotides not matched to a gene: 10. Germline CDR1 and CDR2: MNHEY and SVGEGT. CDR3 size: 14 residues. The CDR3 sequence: CASSYIGELAAQFF. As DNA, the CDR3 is TGTGCCAGCAGTTATATTGGGGAACTAGCGGCGCAGTTCTTC.

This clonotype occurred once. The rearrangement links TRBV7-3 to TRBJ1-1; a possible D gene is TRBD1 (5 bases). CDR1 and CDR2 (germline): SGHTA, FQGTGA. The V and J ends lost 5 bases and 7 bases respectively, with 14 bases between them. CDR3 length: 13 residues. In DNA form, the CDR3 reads TGTGCCAGCAGCCCATTGGGACCGTTTGAAGCTTTCTTT. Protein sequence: CASSPLGPFEAFF.